This T cell receptor beta chain emerged from a study of T cells in Graves' hyperthyroidism and ophthalmopathy. Amplification yielded TCR beta CDR3 regions, with RNA transcripts as the source. First-round RT-PCR with HTBI primers amplified the TCR CDR3 region. TCRdb passed the multiplex PCR reads through MiXCR, listing each CDR3 protein once. The repertoire holds around 660,000 distinct CDR3 sequences, with 45% as singletons. This CDR3 is built from 14 residues. Germline V lookup: CDR1 SQVTM, CDR2 ANQGSEA. With 5 bases removed from V and 1 base from J, the gap between germline ends came to 14 bases. The source is an adult man with Graves' disease, either hyperthyroidism or ophthalmopathy (not recorded which). Sequencing was carried out using peripheral blood or thyroid tissue (not recorded which). The chain uses TRBV29-1 and TRBJ1-1; perhaps TRBD1 as D (5 bases). The CDR3 DNA reads TGCAGCGTTCAGAGGGGAGTATCGAACACTGAAGCTTTCTTT. Encoded protein: CSVQRGVSNTEAFF.